The 9 T cell receptor beta chains in this list originate from one sample, sequenced in a study of blood T cell repertoires in COVID-19. Clones were sequenced by immunoSEQ multiplex PCR, and TCRdb holds only the in-frame ones, with some missing. Here the sample spans around 250,000 clones, around 90% being singletons. Sample: peripheral blood. Every receptor here comes from a woman aged 55-70 years with COVID-19, enrolled during active disease.

The J gene is TRBJ2-7, the V gene TRBV4-2; 13 bases align to TRBD2. The CDR3 totals 15 residues. Germline assignment: CDR1 LGHNA and CDR2 YNFKEQ. With 4 bases clipped from V and 3 bases from J, the junction kept 3 bases outside the gene matches. The CDR3 spells CASSPRTSGSYEQYF. The DNA of the CDR3 is TGTGCCAGCAGCCCACGGACTAGCGGGAGCTACGAGCAGTACTTC.

The CDR3 here is CASSVATGSGEQYF. The DNA for the CDR3 is TGTGCCAGCAGCGTAGCTACAGGGTCGGGGGAGCAGTACTTC. The chain uses TRBV9 and TRBJ2-7; tentative D call: TRBD1 (6 bases). The CDR3 covers 14 residues. The germline gives CDR1 SGDLS, CDR2 YYNGEE. Trimming took 0 bases from V and 7 from J, leaving 14 bases between them.

This sequence joins TRBV5-1 and TRBJ2-3; perhaps TRBD2 as D (5 bases). The CDR3 runs 15 residues. Trimming pared 0 bases from V and 5 bases from J, leaving 13 bases between. CDR1 and CDR2 from the germline V gene are SGHRS and YFSETQ. In nucleotides, the CDR3 is TGCGCCAGCAGCTTGGGCACTCCTGAGGGAGATACGCAGTATTTT. It codes for CASSLGTPEGDTQYF.

This clone occurred once. The gene calls are TRBV19 and TRBJ1-6; perhaps TRBD1 as D (6 bases). V lost 3 bases and J lost 10, with 16 bases in between. CDR1 and CDR2 (germline): LNHDA, SQIVND (reference sequence). The CDR3 contains 15 residues. In nucleotides, the CDR3 is TGTGCCAGTAGTATGGCCGACAGGTTGGGATCACCCCTCCACTTT. Its protein is CASSMADRLGSPLHF. Drawing the rest from reference TRBV19 and TRBJ1-6, the complete variable domain is DGGITQSPKYLFRKEGQNVTLSCEQNLNHDAMYWYRQDPGQGLRLIYYSQIVNDFQKGDIAEGYSVSREKKESFPLTVTSAQKNPTAFYLCASSMADRLGSPLHFGNGTRLTVT.

J is TRBJ2-7 and V is TRBV4-3; D is perhaps TRBD1 (6 bases). The CDR3 runs to 16 residues. Trimming cost V 0 bases and J 7 bases, with 19 bases left between them. The germline CDR1 and CDR2 sequences are LGHNA and YSLEER. Here the CDR3 DNA reads TGCGCCAGCAGCCAAGAACTGGCAGGGGCGATCTGGGAGCAGTACTTC. It is translated as CASSQELAGAIWEQYF.

The chain recombines TRBV29-1 with TRBJ1-2, with D uncertain. CDR3 length equals 15 residues. From germline, CDR1 is SQVTM and CDR2 ANQGSEA. Trimming took 6 bases from V and 4 from J, leaving 21 bases between them. The CDR3 sequence: CSVPGRGQAGYGYTF. As DNA, the CDR3 is TGCAGCGTACCCGGGAGAGGGCAGGCCGGCTATGGCTACACCTTC.

CDR3: CASSYSTDTNEKLFF. The CDR3 DNA sequence: TGTGCCAGCAGTTACTCGACAGACACTAATGAAAAACTGTTTTTT. The genes are TRBV6-5 and TRBJ1-4; weak D call: TRBD1 (5 bases). The CDR3 is 15 amino acids. Germline values: CDR1 MNHEY, CDR2 SVGAGI. V lost 0 bases and J lost 2, with 7 bases in between.

The chain uses TRBV6-1 and TRBJ2-5; D might be TRBD1 (6 bases). The germline V gene has CDR1 MNHNS and CDR2 SASEGT. V was trimmed by 3 bases and J by 2 bases, leaving 10 bases between them. The CDR3 has 14 amino acids. The chain's CDR3 is CASSDPGQQETQYF. The CDR3 nucleotides are TGTGCCAGCAGTGATCCGGGACAACAAGAGACCCAGTACTTC.

The J gene is TRBJ1-5, the V gene TRBV3-1 (or the pseudogene TRBV3-2); no clear D gene. Germline CDR1 reads LGHDT; CDR2 reads YNNKEL (reference sequence). Trimming removed 3 bases from V and 4 bases from J, with 10 bases in between. The CDR3 is 14 residues long. The CDR3 nucleotides are TGTGCCAGCAGCCAGCGGGCTGGTAATCAGCCCCAGCATTTT. Its translation is CASSQRAGNQPQHF.